Listed below are T cell receptor beta chains from one sample, sequenced in a study of T-cell memory formation after mild COVID-19. Each CDR3 protein gets one entry after TCRdb re-called the 5' RACE reads with MiXCR. The sample holds over 500,000 distinct CDR3 sequences, around a sixth seen once. Sequencing was carried out using PBMCs or a T cell subset sorted from them (not recorded which). These receptors originate from an adult woman who had mild COVID-19 (a few samples of this study predate the infection). Cell type and time point are not known. Both conserved end residues are part of each CDR3. The D gene is left open where the match is weak. Clone size, where shown, is once, few, many, or a class for clones that have expanded.

j_call d_call clone_size v_call cdr3_length cdr3_aa cdr3_nt
TRBJ1-4 . few TRBV5-6 13 CASSFLWAEKLFF TGTGCCAGCAGCTTCTTATGGGCAGAAAAACTGTTTTTT
TRBJ2-7 . . TRBV27 13 CASGGLTGYEQYF TGTGCCAGCGGGGGGCTCACTGGGTACGAGCAGTACTTC
TRBJ1-2 . few TRBV6-5 13 CASSYGGFYGYTF TGTGCCAGCAGTTACGGGGGCTTCTATGGCTACACCTTC
TRBJ2-1 . many TRBV6-6 13 CASSLEGLQHKFF TGTGCCAGCAGTCTCGAGGGGCTCCAACATAAGTTCTTC
TRBJ1-1 . . TRBV6-6 15 CASSLLSPQGTEAFF TGTGCCAGCAGCCTTTTAAGCCCACAGGGTACTGAAGCTTTCTTT
TRBJ1-4 TRBD1 . TRBV10-3 18 CAISDGGQGAATNEKLFF TGTGCCATCAGCGACGGTGGGCAGGGGGCAGCAACTAATGAAAAACTGTTTTTT
TRBJ2-3 . few TRBV5-1 14 CASSKTAATDTQYF TGCGCCAGCAGCAAAACGGCAGCCACAGATACGCAGTATTTT
TRBJ1-1 . . TRBV25-1 15 CASSASGGSPSWAFF TGTGCCAGCAGCGCTAGTGGGGGCTCCCCTAGCTGGGCTTTCTTT
TRBJ2-7 . . TRBV30 18 CAGVRDSSFSGFTYEQYF TGTGCCGGGGTCCGGGACAGCAGTTTTAGCGGGTTCACCTACGAGCAGTACTTC
TRBJ2-1 . few TRBV15 15 CATSRVKSSYNEQFF TGTGCCACCAGCAGAGTAAAGAGCTCCTACAATGAGCAGTTCTTC
TRBJ1-1 TRBD1 . TRBV7-9 15 CASSLEGGVNTEAFF TGTGCCAGCAGCTTAGAAGGGGGCGTGAACACTGAAGCTTTCTTT
TRBJ2-7 . . TRBV21-1 10 CASPVYEQYF TGTGCCAGCCCGGTCTACGAGCAGTACTTC
TRBJ2-7 . few TRBV29-1 11 CSVRQHYEQYF TGCAGCGTCAGACAGCACTACGAGCAGTACTTC
TRBJ2-1 TRBD1 few TRBV24-1 18 CATSSPLPGQGPNNEQFF TGTGCCACCAGTTCTCCCCTCCCGGGACAGGGGCCTAACAATGAGCAGTTCTTC
TRBJ2-1 . few TRBV7-9 16 CASTLPLARSYNEQFF TGTGCCAGCACCCTACCTCTAGCTCGCTCCTACAATGAGCAGTTCTTC
TRBJ2-5 TRBD2 few TRBV7-3 15 CASSWGLAEQETQYF TGTGCCAGCAGCTGGGGACTAGCAGAACAAGAGACCCAGTACTTC
TRBJ1-2 . . TRBV6-2/TRBV6-3 12 CASSSIYYGYTF TGTGCCAGCAGTTCTATATACTATGGCTACACCTTC
TRBJ1-3 . many TRBV7-9 13 CASSLQGGNTIYF TGTGCCAGCAGCTTACAGGGTGGAAACACCATATATTTT
TRBJ2-7 TRBD2 once TRBV10-3 14 CAISGGLGPEEQYF TGTGCCATCAGTGGGGGACTAGGGCCCGAGGAGCAGTACTTC
TRBJ1-2 . . TRBV30 16 CAWIGGDPDINYGYTF TGTGCCTGGATCGGGGGGGATCCTGACATAAACTATGGCTACACCTTC
TRBJ2-7 . many TRBV4-3 13 CASSRGQGYEQYF TGCGCCAGCAGCCGTGGGCAGGGCTACGAGCAGTACTTC
TRBJ2-3 . few TRBV29-1 13 CSVPRHGPDTQYF TGCAGCGTTCCCCGGCACGGGCCAGATACGCAGTATTTT
TRBJ2-7 . . TRBV6-2/TRBV6-3 15 CASSSGRVLDYEQYF TGTGCCAGCAGTTCCGGTCGGGTCCTTGACTACGAGCAGTACTTC
TRBJ1-1 TRBD1 many TRBV6-2/TRBV6-3 14 CASTRDSPNTEAFF TGTGCCAGCACTCGGGACAGCCCGAACACTGAAGCTTTCTTT
TRBJ2-2 TRBD2 . TRBV12-3/TRBV12-4 15 CASSLVGTTTGELFF TGTGCCAGCAGTTTAGTTGGGACTACCACCGGGGAGCTGTTTTTT
TRBJ2-3 . . TRBV25-1 13 CASRESARHTQYF TGTGCCAGCAGAGAGTCCGCCAGACATACGCAGTATTTT
TRBJ2-7 . . TRBV24-1 15 CATSGGPQGRHEQYF TGTGCCACCAGTGGAGGTCCCCAGGGGAGGCACGAGCAGTACTTC
TRBJ1-2 TRBD1 once TRBV20-1 15 CSAKTGTGRFYGYTF TGCAGTGCTAAGACGGGGACAGGGAGGTTCTATGGCTACACCTTC
TRBJ2-5 TRBD2 few TRBV9 14 CASSPGGVEETQYF TGTGCCAGCAGCCCGGGGGGGGTCGAAGAGACCCAGTACTTC
TRBJ2-3 . . TRBV3-1 21 CASSHPPGLEGRPLGTDTQYF TGTGCCAGCAGCCACCCCCCTGGACTCGAAGGGAGACCCTTGGGCACAGATACGCAGTATTTT
TRBJ1-4 . few TRBV30 15 CAWSGSRGSTEKLFF TGTGCCTGGAGTGGTTCGAGGGGGAGTACTGAAAAACTGTTTTTT
TRBJ1-1 TRBD1 . TRBV30 15 CAWWGEQGLDTEAFF TGTGCCTGGTGGGGGGAACAGGGGTTGGACACTGAAGCTTTCTTT
TRBJ1-2 . many TRBV5-1 13 CASSLASGYGYTF TGCGCCAGCAGCTTGGCGTCGGGGTATGGCTACACCTTC
TRBJ2-7 . few TRBV29-1 12 CSVEDWSYEQYF TGCAGCGTTGAGGATTGGTCCTACGAGCAGTACTTC
TRBJ1-5 . . TRBV6-5 15 CASSSVGVANQPQHF TGTGCCAGCAGTTCTGTAGGGGTGGCGAATCAGCCCCAGCATTTT
TRBJ1-1 . few TRBV4-1 16 CASSQEGGGLNTEAFF TGCGCCAGCAGCCAAGAAGGAGGCGGTTTGAACACTGAAGCTTTCTTT
TRBJ1-5 . . TRBV27 13 CASSWSLNQPQHF TGTGCCAGCAGTTGGAGCCTTAATCAGCCCCAGCATTTT
TRBJ2-5 . . TRBV18 12 CASSPPAETQYF TGTGCCAGCTCACCCCCGGCGGAGACCCAGTACTTC
TRBJ2-7 . few TRBV24-1 13 CATSDPPPFVQYF TGTGCCACCAGTGATCCACCCCCCTTCGTGCAGTACTTC
TRBJ1-1 TRBD1 . TRBV25-1 15 CASSGIPGTGEMTFF TGTGCCAGCAGTGGAATACCCGGGACAGGGGAGATGACTTTCTTT
TRBJ2-1 . few TRBV6-5 12 CASSSGINEQFF TGTGCCAGCAGTTCAGGGATAAATGAGCAGTTCTTC
TRBJ2-5 TRBD2 few TRBV5-1 18 CASTVIPSGGAFQETQYF TGCGCCAGCACGGTGATCCCTAGCGGGGGGGCCTTCCAAGAGACCCAGTACTTC
TRBJ2-1 TRBD1 . TRBV27 15 CASSPIETGLNEQFF TGTGCCAGCAGTCCAATTGAGACAGGGCTCAATGAGCAGTTCTTC
TRBJ2-6 TRBD1 . TRBV19 15 CASRTGGYGANVLTF TGTGCCAGTAGGACAGGGGGCTATGGGGCCAACGTCCTGACTTTC
TRBJ2-7 . few TRBV12-3/TRBV12-4 14 CASSLEGPSYEQYF TGTGCCAGCAGTTTAGAAGGGCCGTCCTACGAGCAGTACTTC
TRBJ2-1 TRBD2 . TRBV4-1 15 CASSQGLLADNEQFF TGCGCCAGCAGCCAAGGGCTACTAGCGGACAATGAGCAGTTCTTC
TRBJ2-7 TRBD2 . TRBV7-6 15 CASSLRLAGVHEQYF TGTGCCAGCAGCCTCCGACTAGCGGGAGTCCACGAGCAGTACTTC
TRBJ1-1 TRBD1 many TRBV20-1 14 CSAKDRGMPTEAFF TGCAGTGCTAAAGACAGGGGGATGCCCACTGAAGCTTTCTTT
TRBJ2-3 . . TRBV2 13 CASSEQTTDTQYF TGTGCCAGCAGTGAACAGACCACAGATACGCAGTATTTT
TRBJ1-1 . . TRBV29-1 16 CSVVGVGRKMNTEAVF TGCAGCGTTGTCGGGGTGGGGAGGAAAATGAACACTGAAGCTGTCTTT
TRBJ2-5 TRBD2 few TRBV7-2 15 CASSSPSGPGETQYF TGTGCCAGCAGCTCACCTAGCGGTCCGGGGGAGACCCAGTACTTC
TRBJ2-2 TRBD2 few TRBV5-1 14 CASTVAGSAGELFF TGCGCCAGCACGGTAGCGGGATCGGCCGGGGAGCTGTTTTTT
TRBJ1-1 . . TRBV6-5 13 CASSRSVNTEAFF TGTGCCAGCAGTCGCTCCGTGAACACTGAAGCTTTCTTT